Listed below are T cell receptor beta chains from one sample, sequenced in a study of Ad26.COV2.S vaccination and SARS-CoV-2 variants. Profiling relied on immunoSEQ multiplex PCR, and the TCRdb table lists in-frame clones only, not all of them. The data contain hundreds of thousands of clones, more than 80% of them singletons. Sample: peripheral blood, taken in a trial of Ad26.COV2.S vaccine versus placebo. These receptors were collected from a person between 18 and 65 years old who received the Ad26.COV2.S COVID-19 vaccine or a placebo. Both conserved end residues are part of each CDR3. The D gene is left open where the match is weak. For some rows the clone size is stated as once, few or many, or as a class when expanded; others skip it.

V gene	J gene	clone size	D gene	CDR3 protein	CDR3 DNA
TRBV5-5	TRBJ2-5	.	TRBD1	CASSRGQGWETQYF	TGTGCCAGCAGCCGAGGACAGGGGTGGGAGACCCAGTACTTC
TRBV3-1/TRBV3-2	TRBJ2-3	.	TRBD2	CASSQWASGSFTQYF	TGTGCCAGCAGCCAATGGGCTAGCGGGAGCTTTACGCAGTATTTT
TRBV6-5	TRBJ1-1	.	.	CASSSPRMNTEAFF	TGTGCCAGCAGCTCCCCACGTATGAACACTGAAGCTTTCTTT
TRBV5-4	TRBJ2-1	.	.	CASRPRGAASEGGEQFF	TGTGCCAGCAGACCCCGCGGGGCCGCTAGCGAAGGTGGCGAGCAGTTCTTC
TRBV7-9	TRBJ2-7	.	.	CASSLGQDYRDEQYF	TGTGCCAGCAGCTTAGGACAGGACTATCGGGACGAGCAGTACTTC
TRBV18	TRBJ1-3	.	.	CASSPPGTFGNTIYF	TGTGCCAGCTCACCACCGGGGACATTTGGAAACACCATATATTTT
TRBV3-1/TRBV3-2	TRBJ1-6	medium-sized	.	CASSQDGRSPLHF	TGTGCCAGCAGCCAAGATGGTAGATCACCCCTCCACTTT
TRBV7-9	TRBJ2-7	.	TRBD1	CASSLDRAAYEQYF	TGTGCCAGCAGCCTGGACAGGGCAGCCTACGAGCAGTACTTC
TRBV7-2	TRBJ2-3	.	.	CASSQGVGGPTQYF	TGTGCCAGCAGCCAAGGGGTCGGCGGCCCAACGCAGTATTTT
TRBV6-1	TRBJ1-3	.	TRBD1	CASSEGDRAGNTIYF	TGTGCCAGCAGTGAAGGGGACAGGGCTGGAAACACCATATATTTT
TRBV9	TRBJ2-3	.	.	CASSFRPTDTQYF	TGTGCCAGCAGCTTCCGGCCCACAGATACGCAGTATTTT
TRBV12-3/TRBV12-4	TRBJ1-1	.	.	CASSSGMNTEAFF	TGTGCCAGCAGTTCCGGCATGAACACTGAAGCTTTCTTT
TRBV6-5	TRBJ2-3	.	.	CASSYLGGGDTQYF	TGTGCCAGCAGTTACCTTGGGGGGGGCGATACGCAGTATTTT
TRBV18	TRBJ1-2	.	.	CASSPGEHGYTF	TGTGCCAGCTCCCCCGGGGAGCATGGCTACACCTTC
TRBV15	TRBJ1-1	.	.	CATSYGANTEAFF	TGTGCCACCAGTTATGGGGCTAACACTGAAGCTTTCTTT
TRBV3-1/TRBV3-2	TRBJ2-5	.	TRBD2	CASSPLYQRGGRETQYF	TGTGCCAGCAGCCCGCTCTATCAGCGGGGGGGCCGTGAGACCCAGTACTTC
TRBV3-1/TRBV3-2	TRBJ2-7	.	TRBD2	CASSPGLARGQYF	TGTGCCAGCAGTCCGGGACTAGCGCGGGGGCAGTACTTC
TRBV30	TRBJ2-3	once	.	CAWSVPPQYF	TGTGCCTGGAGTGTACCCCCGCAGTATTTT
TRBV11-3	TRBJ2-1	once	TRBD2	CASTSGSGDEQFF	TGTGCCAGCACTAGCGGGAGTGGGGATGAGCAGTTCTTC
TRBV9	TRBJ1-2	.	.	CASSVEGEGYTF	TGTGCCAGCAGCGTCGAGGGGGAGGGCTACACCTTC
TRBV6-2/TRBV6-3	TRBJ2-5	.	.	CASSYPYKGQETQYF	TGTGCCAGCAGTTACCCATATAAGGGTCAAGAGACCCAGTACTTC
TRBV2	TRBJ2-7	.	.	CASTPPRLARTYEQYF	TGTGCCAGCACCCCCCCCCGGCTAGCGAGGACCTACGAGCAGTACTTC
TRBV5-1	TRBJ1-4	.	.	CASSPGRANEKLFF	TGCGCCAGCAGCCCAGGGAGGGCTAATGAAAAACTGTTTTTT
TRBV4-2	TRBJ2-5	.	.	CASSHRGETQYF	TGTGCCAGCAGCCACCGTGGGGAGACCCAGTACTTC
TRBV6-5	TRBJ1-1	.	.	CASSYDGRGVEAFF	TGTGCCAGCAGTTACGATGGGAGGGGGGTCGAAGCTTTCTTT